Listed below are T cell receptor beta chains from one sample, sequenced in a study of STAT3 mutations in large granular lymphocyte leukemia. Libraries were prepared by immunoSEQ multiplex PCR; TCRdb keeps only in-frame clonotypes and omits some of them. The sample lists under 15,000 clones, approximately 88% occurring once. The sequenced sample consisted of PBMCs. Every receptor here comes from a human donor with T large granular lymphocyte leukemia. Some clones in this sample may be carry-over from other donors' samples. Both conserved end residues are part of each CDR3. A D gene is named only where the DNA matches it firmly. Not all rows give a size; the values are once, few, many and, for expanded clones, a class.

clone_size,j_call,v_call,d_call,cdr3_aa,cdr3_nt
NA,TRBJ1-2,TRBV6-5,NA,CASSYRAGYGYTF,TGTGCCAGCAGCTACAGGGCTGGCTATGGCTACACCTTC
NA,TRBJ1-2,TRBV6-5,NA,CASSYSRDLNYGYTF,TGTGCCAGCAGTTACTCGAGAGACCTCAACTATGGCTACACCTTC
NA,TRBJ2-3,TRBV25-1,TRBD2,CASSEYKGGGGNTQYF,TGTGCCAGCAGTGAATATAAGGGCGGGGGGGGAAATACGCAGTATTTT
NA,TRBJ2-5,TRBV19,TRBD1,CASSRQGRETQYF,TGTGCCAGTAGTAGACAGGGTCGGGAGACCCAGTACTTC
NA,TRBJ1-5,TRBV28,TRBD1,CASSSPGTAHQPQHF,TGTGCCAGCAGTTCCCCAGGGACAGCCCATCAGCCCCAGCATTTT
NA,TRBJ1-4,TRBV18,TRBD1,CASAQGAEYEKLFF,TGTGCCAGCGCACAGGGGGCGGAGTATGAAAAACTGTTTTTT
few,TRBJ2-7,TRBV28,TRBD2,CASSLITPTSGSLYEQYF,TGTGCCAGCAGTTTAATCACCCCCACTAGCGGGAGTTTGTACGAGCAGTACTTC
NA,TRBJ1-6,TRBV6-1,TRBD1,CAGTTGQLLNSPLHF,TGTGCCGGCACGACAGGGCAGCTACTTAATTCACCCCTCCACTTT
NA,TRBJ1-1,TRBV19,NA,CASSMGTRNTEAFF,TGTGCCAGTAGTATGGGGACCCGGAACACTGAAGCTTTCTTT
NA,TRBJ1-2,TRBV6-5,NA,CASSFARTAKLYGYTF,TGTGCCAGCAGTTTCGCCCGGACAGCCAAACTCTATGGCTACACCTTC
NA,TRBJ2-5,TRBV6-1,NA,CASRGSVLEETQYF,TGTGCCAGCAGAGGAAGCGTCCTGGAAGAGACCCAGTACTTC
NA,TRBJ2-4,TRBV30,TRBD2,CAWSVAGGNIQYF,TGTGCCTGGAGTGTGGCGGGAGGGAACATTCAGTACTTC
NA,TRBJ2-5,TRBV6-5,NA,CASIGPAETQYF,TGTGCCAGCATTGGCCCCGCGGAGACCCAGTACTTC
NA,TRBJ2-3,TRBV27,TRBD2,CASSRTSPADTQYF,TGTGCCAGCAGTCGGACTAGCCCAGCAGATACGCAGTATTTT
NA,TRBJ1-4,TRBV28,NA,CASSPGQNNEKLFF,TGTGCCAGCAGCCCCGGACAGAATAATGAAAAACTGTTTTTT
NA,TRBJ1-5,TRBV7-2,NA,CASSTNRNQPQHF,TGTGCCAGCTCCACGAACAGAAATCAGCCCCAGCATTTT
NA,TRBJ2-7,TRBV28,TRBD2,CASSSPTSGSYEQYF,TGTGCCAGCAGTTCCCCGACTAGCGGGAGCTACGAGCAGTACTTC
NA,TRBJ2-7,TRBV14,NA,CASSQPGGKEQYF,TGTGCCAGCAGCCAACCAGGGGGGAAGGAGCAGTACTTC
NA,TRBJ1-2,TRBV28,NA,CASSLRDSRTNYGYTF,TGTGCCAGCAGCTTACGCGACAGCCGGACTAACTATGGCTACACCTTC
NA,TRBJ2-7,TRBV7-2,NA,CASSYSSYEQYF,TGTGCCAGCAGCTACAGCTCCTACGAGCAGTACTTC
NA,TRBJ1-2,TRBV5-1,NA,CASSFQGNYGYTF,TGCGCCAGCAGCTTCCAGGGAAACTATGGCTACACCTTC
NA,TRBJ2-1,TRBV28,NA,CASRLYNEQFF,TGTGCCAGCAGGTTATACAATGAGCAGTTCTTC
NA,TRBJ1-5,TRBV28,TRBD1,CASSLYRGGQPQHF,TGTGCCAGCAGTTTATACAGGGGAGGACAGCCCCAGCATTTT
few,TRBJ2-2,TRBV5-1,NA,CASSLRRAGELFF,TGCGCCAGCAGCTTGCGAAGGGCCGGGGAGCTGTTTTTT
NA,TRBJ1-2,TRBV5-4,NA,CASSLSRTDYGYTF,TGTGCCAGCAGCTTGTCCCGGACAGACTATGGCTACACCTTC
NA,TRBJ2-7,TRBV27,NA,CASSLYGNPRVEQYF,TGTGCCAGCAGTTTATATGGCAACCCTAGGGTCGAGCAGTACTTC
NA,TRBJ1-6,TRBV5-1,TRBD1,CASGPGQGVSPLHF,TGCGCCAGTGGACCGGGACAGGGGGTCTCACCCCTCCACTTT
NA,TRBJ1-1,TRBV6-5,TRBD1,CASSSPSDRGGTEAFF,TGTGCCAGCAGTTCCCCCTCCGACAGGGGAGGGACTGAAGCTTTCTTT
NA,TRBJ1-1,TRBV11-1,NA,CASSPPGRREAFF,TGTGCCAGCAGCCCTCCGGGACGGAGAGAAGCTTTCTTT
once,TRBJ2-7,TRBV28,TRBD1,CASSLRSTGISREQYF,TGTGCCAGCAGTTTACGGTCGACAGGGATCTCCCGCGAGCAGTACTTC
NA,TRBJ1-2,TRBV5-6,NA,CASSLDYGYTF,TGTGCCAGCAGCTTGGACTATGGCTACACCTTC
NA,TRBJ1-1,TRBV7-8,NA,CASSFQHPGTEAFF,TGTGCCAGCAGCTTTCAACACCCGGGCACTGAAGCTTTCTTT
NA,TRBJ2-5,TRBV7-9,NA,CASSLSIQETQYF,TGTGCCAGCAGCTTATCTATACAAGAGACCCAGTACTTC
NA,TRBJ2-2,TRBV25-1,NA,CASSVGQEYTGELFF,TGTGCCAGCAGTGTCGGCCAGGAGTACACCGGGGAGCTGTTTTTT
NA,TRBJ1-4,TRBV23-1,NA,CASKRTPMGEKLFF,TGCGCCAGCAAAAGGACACCAATGGGTGAAAAACTGTTTTTT
NA,TRBJ1-1,TRBV5-1,TRBD1,CASRVGQGMNTEAFF,TGCGCCAGCAGAGTTGGACAGGGTATGAACACTGAAGCTTTCTTT
NA,TRBJ1-5,TRBV19,NA,CASSIDLGAQHF,TGTGCCAGTAGTATAGATCTTGGAGCCCAGCATTTT
NA,TRBJ1-1,TRBV6-6,NA,CASSSPYSGYTEAFF,TGTGCCAGCAGTTCACCTTACTCCGGATACACTGAAGCTTTCTTT
once,TRBJ2-2,TRBV5-1,TRBD1,CASSLQGTGTGELFF,TGCGCCAGCAGCTTACAGGGGACGGGGACCGGGGAGCTGTTTTTT
NA,TRBJ2-3,TRBV20-1,NA,CSAQRESTQYF,TGCAGTGCCCAGAGGGAGTCAACGCAGTATTTT
NA,TRBJ1-5,TRBV4-1,NA,CASSQGSGGRNQPQHF,TGCGCCAGCAGCCAAGGGTCGGGGGGACGCAATCAGCCCCAGCATTTT
NA,TRBJ2-7,TRBV5-1,NA,CASSLNSYEQYF,TGCGCCAGCAGCCTGAACTCCTACGAGCAGTACTTC
once,TRBJ1-2,TRBV9,NA,CASSVALEQGGGYTF,TGTGCCAGCAGCGTAGCTTTAGAACAGGGAGGTGGCTACACCTTC